These T cell receptor beta chains were read from a single sample in a study of tumour-infiltrating T cells in Burkitt lymphoma. TCRdb's copy holds only in-frame clones and misses some; the assay was immunoSEQ multiplex PCR. Found here are some 15,000 clones, about 31% of them singletons; the top ten hold 6.2%. The sequenced sample consisted of tumor tissue. The receptors here all came from a human donor with diffuse large B-cell lymphoma. CDR3s include the opening cysteine and the closing phenylalanine or tryptophan. A D gene is named only where the DNA matches it firmly. The size field is filled for only some rows; it gives once, few, many or a size class.

v_call	clone_size	j_call	d_call	cdr3_aa	cdr3_nt
TRBV5-4	few	TRBJ1-1	-	CASSLVANTEAFF	TGTGCCAGCAGCTTGGTAGCGAACACTGAAGCTTTCTTT
TRBV28	-	TRBJ1-2	-	CASHLQGRYGYTF	TGTGCCAGCCATCTACAGGGAAGGTACGGCTACACCTTC
TRBV6-1	few	TRBJ1-3	-	CASSTRRSGNTIYF	TGTGCCAGCAGTACCAGACGCTCTGGAAACACCATATATTTT
TRBV27	-	TRBJ1-5	-	CASRGLGARQPQHF	TGTGCCAGCAGGGGTTTGGGGGCGCGGCAGCCCCAGCATTTT
TRBV5-8	once	TRBJ2-4	-	CASSAGSLNIQYF	TGTGCCAGCAGCGCGGGGAGCCTAAACATTCAGTACTTC
TRBV29-1	few	TRBJ1-2	-	CSTRAEWGYTF	TGCAGCACTCGGGCAGAATGGGGCTACACCTTC
TRBV6-4	-	TRBJ2-1	TRBD2	CASLIGLGNEQFF	TGTGCCAGCCTAATCGGACTAGGCAATGAGCAGTTCTTC
TRBV6-1	few	TRBJ1-3	-	CASREPRNTIYF	TGTGCCAGCAGGGAACCCAGAAACACCATATATTTT
TRBV14	-	TRBJ2-6	-	CASSATLSSGANVLTF	TGTGCCAGCAGCGCCACGTTGAGCTCTGGGGCCAACGTCCTGACTTTC
TRBV7-9	few	TRBJ2-7	-	CASQDMSYEQYF	TGTGCCAGCCAAGACATGTCCTACGAGCAGTACTTC
TRBV7-2	few	TRBJ2-4	-	CASSPPRGFENIQYF	TGTGCCAGTTCTCCCCCCCGGGGCTTCGAAAACATTCAGTACTTC
TRBV7-2	few	TRBJ1-5	TRBD1	CASSPSWTGTRPQHF	TGTGCCAGCAGTCCAAGCTGGACAGGTACACGGCCCCAGCATTTT
TRBV5-4	-	TRBJ2-5	TRBD2	CASSDRGTSAYQETQYF	TGTGCCAGCAGCGACCGGGGGACTAGCGCTTACCAAGAGACCCAGTACTTC
TRBV19	-	TRBJ1-5	TRBD1	CASSGTGGVQPQHF	TGTGCCAGTTCCGGGACAGGAGGTGTTCAGCCCCAGCATTTT
TRBV6-1	-	TRBJ2-4	-	CASNPDTVAKNIQYF	TGTGCCAGCAACCCGGACACCGTAGCCAAAAACATTCAGTACTTC
TRBV27	-	TRBJ1-2	TRBD1	CASSLSGQPPNYGYTF	TGTGCCAGCAGTTTATCGGGACAGCCGCCCAACTATGGCTACACCTTC
TRBV7-9	-	TRBJ2-5	-	CASSLGGTQYF	TGTGCCAGCAGCTTAGGGGGGACCCAGTACTTC
TRBV29-1	medium-sized	TRBJ1-3	-	CSADSGNTIYF	TGCAGCGCGGACTCTGGAAACACCATATATTTT
TRBV14	-	TRBJ2-7	-	CASSQERPGSSYEQYF	TGTGCCAGCAGCCAAGAGCGACCGGGAAGCTCCTACGAGCAGTACTTC
TRBV7-9	medium-sized	TRBJ2-1	-	CASSLGVSSYNEQFF	TGTGCCAGCAGCCTCGGCGTGAGCTCCTACAATGAGCAGTTCTTC
TRBV7-8	-	TRBJ2-3	TRBD1	CASSLDRASTDTQYF	TGTGCCAGCAGCTTGGACAGGGCATCCACAGATACGCAGTATTTT
TRBV7-9	few	TRBJ2-5	-	CASSKTGTQETQYF	TGTGCCAGCAGCAAGACCGGGACGCAAGAGACCCAGTACTTC
TRBV7-8	-	TRBJ2-1	-	CASSLMSSYNEQFF	TGTGCCAGCAGCTTAATGAGCTCCTACAATGAGCAGTTCTTC
TRBV9	few	TRBJ1-1	TRBD1	CASSSQGAGTEAFF	TGTGCCAGCAGCTCACAGGGGGCTGGCACTGAAGCTTTCTTT
TRBV2	-	TRBJ1-4	TRBD1	CASARGLDEKLFF	TGTGCCAGCGCCAGGGGGCTGGATGAAAAACTGTTTTTT
TRBV30	few	TRBJ1-3	-	CAWIRSSGNTIYF	TGTGCCTGGATCAGGAGCTCTGGAAACACCATATATTTT
TRBV10-3	-	TRBJ1-3	TRBD1	CAISESDRAEYGNTIYF	TGTGCCATCAGTGAGTCGGACAGGGCTGAATATGGAAACACCATATATTTT
TRBV7-9	-	TRBJ2-4	-	CASSFGPSMIAKNIQYF	TGTGCCAGCAGCTTCGGGCCGTCGATGATAGCCAAAAACATTCAGTACTTC
TRBV7-9	-	TRBJ1-2	-	CASSLGASNYGYTF	TGTGCCAGCAGCTTAGGGGCGTCAAACTATGGCTACACCTTC
TRBV14	-	TRBJ2-1	-	CASSPESQPYNEQFF	TGTGCCAGCAGCCCCGAGTCCCAGCCCTACAATGAGCAGTTCTTC
TRBV7-9	few	TRBJ2-5	TRBD2	CASSFLAGGVRETQYF	TGTGCCAGCAGCTTTTTAGCGGGAGGTGTTAGGGAGACCCAGTACTTC
TRBV20-1	-	TRBJ1-2	-	CSARTGGSYTF	TGCAGTGCTAGGACGGGGGGCAGCTACACCTTC
TRBV1	few	TRBJ2-7	-	CTSSRPEGHYEQYF	TGCACCAGCAGCCGCCCGGAGGGGCACTACGAGCAGTACTTC
TRBV5-1	once	TRBJ2-3	-	CASTGQRSTDTQYF	TGCGCCAGCACCGGTCAGCGCAGCACAGATACGCAGTATTTT
TRBV19	-	TRBJ1-1	TRBD1	CASTPTGGHTEAFF	TGTGCCAGTACTCCGACAGGGGGTCACACTGAAGCTTTCTTT
TRBV7-9	medium-sized	TRBJ2-2	-	CASSFLNTGELFF	TGTGCCAGCAGCTTCCTGAACACCGGGGAGCTGTTTTTT
TRBV20-1	few	TRBJ2-2	-	CSALRAGELFF	TGCAGTGCTCTCCGGGCCGGGGAGCTGTTTTTT
TRBV15	-	TRBJ1-5	TRBD1	CATSREKGQGRQPQHF	TGTGCCACCAGCAGAGAAAAGGGACAGGGGCGTCAGCCCCAGCATTTT
TRBV6-1	few	TRBJ1-5	-	CASSEDSSGGDQPQHF	TGTGCCAGCAGTGAAGATTCGTCCGGGGGCGATCAGCCCCAGCATTTT
TRBV2	few	TRBJ1-1	-	CASSEEVGTEAFF	TGTGCCAGCAGTGAAGAAGTGGGCACTGAAGCTTTCTTT